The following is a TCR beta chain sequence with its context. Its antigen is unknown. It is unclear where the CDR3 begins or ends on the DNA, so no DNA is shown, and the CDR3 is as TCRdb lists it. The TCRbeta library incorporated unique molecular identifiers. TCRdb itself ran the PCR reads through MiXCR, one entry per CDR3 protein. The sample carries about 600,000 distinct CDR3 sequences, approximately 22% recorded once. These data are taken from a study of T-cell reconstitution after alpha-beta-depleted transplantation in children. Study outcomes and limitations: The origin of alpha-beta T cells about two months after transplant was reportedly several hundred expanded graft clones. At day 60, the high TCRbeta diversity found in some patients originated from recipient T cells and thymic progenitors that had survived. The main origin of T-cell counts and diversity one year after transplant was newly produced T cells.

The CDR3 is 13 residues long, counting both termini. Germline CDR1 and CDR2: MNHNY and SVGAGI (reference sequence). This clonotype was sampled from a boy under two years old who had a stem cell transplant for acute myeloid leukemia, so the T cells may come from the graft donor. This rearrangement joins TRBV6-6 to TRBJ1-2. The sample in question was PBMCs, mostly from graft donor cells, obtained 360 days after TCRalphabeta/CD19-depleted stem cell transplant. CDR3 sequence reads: CASSSSTGSGYTF.